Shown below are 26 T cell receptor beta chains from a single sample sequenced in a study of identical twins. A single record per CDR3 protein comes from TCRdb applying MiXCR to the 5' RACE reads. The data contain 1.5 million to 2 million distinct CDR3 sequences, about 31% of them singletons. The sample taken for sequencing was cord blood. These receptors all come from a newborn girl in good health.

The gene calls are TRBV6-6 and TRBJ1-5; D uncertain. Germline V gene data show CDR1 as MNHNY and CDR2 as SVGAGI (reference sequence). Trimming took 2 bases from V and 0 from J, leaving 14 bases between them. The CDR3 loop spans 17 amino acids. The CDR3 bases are TGTGCCAGCAGTTACAGGTGGGCAGCGGATAGCAATCAGCCCCAGCATTTT. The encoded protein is CASSYRWAADSNQPQHF.

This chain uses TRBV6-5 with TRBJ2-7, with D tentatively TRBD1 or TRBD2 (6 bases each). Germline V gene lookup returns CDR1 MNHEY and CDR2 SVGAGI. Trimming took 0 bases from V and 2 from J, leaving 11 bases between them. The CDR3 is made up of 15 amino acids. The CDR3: CASSYSIGGPYEQYF. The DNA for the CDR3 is TGTGCCAGCAGTTACTCGATCGGGGGCCCCTACGAGCAGTACTTC.

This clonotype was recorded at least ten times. CDR3 sequence (DNA): TGCAGTGCTAGGGCGGGATCCACAGATACGCAGTATTTT. It encodes CSARAGSTDTQYF. The J gene is TRBJ2-3, the V gene TRBV20-1; weak D call: TRBD2 (6 bases). From germline, CDR1 is DFQATT and CDR2 SNEGSKA (reference sequence). This CDR3 is 13 amino acids long. The V end was cut by 3 bases, the J end by 2 bases, with 9 bases between.

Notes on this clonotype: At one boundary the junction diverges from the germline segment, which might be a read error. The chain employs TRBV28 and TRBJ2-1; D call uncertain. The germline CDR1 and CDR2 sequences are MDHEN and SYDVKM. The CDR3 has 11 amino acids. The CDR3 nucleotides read TGTGCCAACAGTTTCAGGTATGAGCAGTTCTTC. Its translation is CANSFRYEQFF.

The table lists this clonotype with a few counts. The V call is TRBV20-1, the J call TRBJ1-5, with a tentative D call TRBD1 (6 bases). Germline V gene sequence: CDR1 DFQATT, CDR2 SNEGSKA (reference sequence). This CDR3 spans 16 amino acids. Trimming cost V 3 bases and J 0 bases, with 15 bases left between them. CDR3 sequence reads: CSASRQGTHSNQPQHF. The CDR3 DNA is TGCAGTGCTAGCCGTCAGGGGACCCATAGCAATCAGCCCCAGCATTTT.

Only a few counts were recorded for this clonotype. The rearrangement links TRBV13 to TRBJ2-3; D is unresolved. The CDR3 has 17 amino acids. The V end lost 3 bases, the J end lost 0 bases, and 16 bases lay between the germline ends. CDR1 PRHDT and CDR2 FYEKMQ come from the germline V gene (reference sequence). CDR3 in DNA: TGTGCCAGCAGCTTGGCCCGTGGGGTCCTTAGCACAGATACGCAGTATTTT. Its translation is CASSLARGVLSTDTQYF.

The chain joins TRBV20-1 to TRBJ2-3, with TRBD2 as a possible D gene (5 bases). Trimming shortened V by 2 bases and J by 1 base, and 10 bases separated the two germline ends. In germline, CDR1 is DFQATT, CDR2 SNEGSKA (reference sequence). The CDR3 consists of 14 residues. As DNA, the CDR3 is TGCAGTGCTAGACTGGGTAGCGGCACAGATACGCAGTATTTT. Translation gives CSARLGSGTDTQYF.

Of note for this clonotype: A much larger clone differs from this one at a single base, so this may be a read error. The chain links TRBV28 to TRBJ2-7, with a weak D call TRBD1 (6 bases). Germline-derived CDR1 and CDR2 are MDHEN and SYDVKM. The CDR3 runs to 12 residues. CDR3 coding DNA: TGTGTCAGCACAGGGACCACCTACGAGCAGTACTTC. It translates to CVSTGTTYEQYF.

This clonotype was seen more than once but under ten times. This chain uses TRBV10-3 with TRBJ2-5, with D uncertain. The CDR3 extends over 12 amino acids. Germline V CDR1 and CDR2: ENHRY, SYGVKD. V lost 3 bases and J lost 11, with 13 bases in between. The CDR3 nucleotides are TGTGCCATCAGTGACGTGTCAAATGAGCAGTACTTC. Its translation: CAISDVSNEQYF.

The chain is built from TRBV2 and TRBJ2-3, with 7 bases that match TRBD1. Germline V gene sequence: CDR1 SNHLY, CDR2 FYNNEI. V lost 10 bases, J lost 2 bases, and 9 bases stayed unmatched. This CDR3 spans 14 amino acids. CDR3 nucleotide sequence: TGTGCCACCCAGGTAGAGGGGGCCACAGATACGCAGTATTTT. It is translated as CATQVEGATDTQYF.

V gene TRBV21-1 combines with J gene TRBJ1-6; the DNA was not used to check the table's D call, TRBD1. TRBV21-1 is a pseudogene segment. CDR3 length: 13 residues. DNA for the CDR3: TGTGCCAGCATCTGGGACAGGGATTCACCCCTCCACTTT. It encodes CASIWDRDSPLHF.

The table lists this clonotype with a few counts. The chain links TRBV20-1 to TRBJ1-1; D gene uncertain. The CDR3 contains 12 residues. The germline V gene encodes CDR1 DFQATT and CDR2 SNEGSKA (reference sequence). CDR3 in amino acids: CSLPRQNTEAFF. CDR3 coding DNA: TGCAGCCTACCACGACAAAACACTGAAGCTTTCTTT.

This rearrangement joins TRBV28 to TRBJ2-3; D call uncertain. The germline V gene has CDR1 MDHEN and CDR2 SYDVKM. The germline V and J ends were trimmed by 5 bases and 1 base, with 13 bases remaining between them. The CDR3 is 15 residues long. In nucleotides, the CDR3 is TGTGCCAGCAGTGTTATTGGGCAGGGCACAGATACGCAGTATTTT. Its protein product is CASSVIGQGTDTQYF.

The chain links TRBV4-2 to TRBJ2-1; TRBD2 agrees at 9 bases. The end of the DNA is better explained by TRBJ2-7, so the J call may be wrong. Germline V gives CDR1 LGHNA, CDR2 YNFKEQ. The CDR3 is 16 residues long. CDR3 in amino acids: CASSHVGTSSYNEQYF. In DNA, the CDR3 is TGTGCCAGCAGCCATGTCGGGACTAGCTCCTACAATGAGCAGTACTTC.

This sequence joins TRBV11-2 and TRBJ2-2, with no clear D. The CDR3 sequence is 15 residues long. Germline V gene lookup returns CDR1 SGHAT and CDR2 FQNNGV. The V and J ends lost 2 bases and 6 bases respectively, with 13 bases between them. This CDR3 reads CASSLRNHPAGELFF. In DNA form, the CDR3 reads TGTGCCAGCAGCTTAAGGAACCACCCCGCCGGGGAGCTGTTTTTT. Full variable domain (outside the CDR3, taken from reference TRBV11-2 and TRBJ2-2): EAGVAQSPRYKIIEKRQSVAFWCNPISGHATLYWYQQILGQGPKLLIQFQNNGVVDDSQLPKDRFSAERLKGVDSTLKIQPAKLEDSAVYLCASSLRNHPAGELFFGEGSRLTVL.

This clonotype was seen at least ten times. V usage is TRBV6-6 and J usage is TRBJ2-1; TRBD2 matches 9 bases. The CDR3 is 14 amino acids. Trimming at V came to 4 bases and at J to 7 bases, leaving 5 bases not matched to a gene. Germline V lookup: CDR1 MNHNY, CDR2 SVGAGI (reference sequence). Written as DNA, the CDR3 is TGTGCCAGCAGTTCCGCTAGCGGGGTGAATGAGCAGTTCTTC. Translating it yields CASSSASGVNEQFF.

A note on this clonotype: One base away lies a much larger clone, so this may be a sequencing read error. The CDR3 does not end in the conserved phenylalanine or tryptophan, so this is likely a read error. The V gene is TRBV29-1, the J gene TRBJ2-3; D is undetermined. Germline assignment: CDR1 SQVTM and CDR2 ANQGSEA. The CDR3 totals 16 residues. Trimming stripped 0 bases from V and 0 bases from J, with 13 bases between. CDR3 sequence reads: CSVEDPLGGSTDTQYI. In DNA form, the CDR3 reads TGCAGCGTTGAAGACCCTTTGGGTGGGAGCACAGATACGCAGTATATT.

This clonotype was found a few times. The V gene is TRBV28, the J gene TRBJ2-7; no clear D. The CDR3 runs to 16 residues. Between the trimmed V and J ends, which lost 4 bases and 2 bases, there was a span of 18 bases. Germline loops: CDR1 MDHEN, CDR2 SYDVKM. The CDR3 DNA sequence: TGTGCCAGCAGTTCCGCAAGCGCCGGGCGAACCTACGAGCAGTACTTC. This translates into CASSSASAGRTYEQYF. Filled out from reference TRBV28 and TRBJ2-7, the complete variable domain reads DVKVTQSSRYLVKRTGEKVFLECVQDMDHENMFWYRQDPGLGLRLIYFSYDVKMKEKGDIPEGYSVSREKKERFSLILESASTNQTSMYLCASSSASAGRTYEQYFGPGTRLTVT.

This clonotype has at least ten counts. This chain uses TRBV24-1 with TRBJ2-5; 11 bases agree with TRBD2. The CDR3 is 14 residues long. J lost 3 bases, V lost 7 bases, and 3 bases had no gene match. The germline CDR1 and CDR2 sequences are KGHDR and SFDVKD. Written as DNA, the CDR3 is TGTGCCACCAGCGGGACTAGCGGAAAAGAGACCCAGTACTTC. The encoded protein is CATSGTSGKETQYF.

CDR3 sequence reads: CASSYFLVGLRDYTF. DNA of the CDR3: TGTGCCAGCAGCTATTTTTTAGTGGGTCTACGGGACTACACCTTC. The chain has TRBV7-9 and TRBJ1-2; no clear D gene. CDR3 length: 15 residues. The germline gives CDR1 SEHNR, CDR2 FQNEAQ (reference sequence). V lost 4 bases, J lost 10 bases, and 22 bases lay in between.

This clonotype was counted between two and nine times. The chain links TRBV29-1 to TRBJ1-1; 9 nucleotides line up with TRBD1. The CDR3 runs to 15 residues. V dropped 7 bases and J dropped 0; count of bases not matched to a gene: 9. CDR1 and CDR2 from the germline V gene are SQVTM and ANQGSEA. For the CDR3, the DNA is TGCAGCGGAGGGACAGGGCAACCCCTGAACACTGAAGCTTTCTTT. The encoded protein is CSGGTGQPLNTEAFF.

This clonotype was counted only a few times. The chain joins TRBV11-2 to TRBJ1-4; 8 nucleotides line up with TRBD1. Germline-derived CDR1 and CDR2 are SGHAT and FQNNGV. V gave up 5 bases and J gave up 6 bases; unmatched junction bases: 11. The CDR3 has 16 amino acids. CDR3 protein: CASSPLGDRGDEKLFF. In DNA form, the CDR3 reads TGTGCCAGCAGCCCCTTAGGCGACAGGGGCGATGAAAAACTGTTTTTT. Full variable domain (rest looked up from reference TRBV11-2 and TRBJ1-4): EAGVAQSPRYKIIEKRQSVAFWCNPISGHATLYWYQQILGQGPKLLIQFQNNGVVDDSQLPKDRFSAERLKGVDSTLKIQPAKLEDSAVYLCASSPLGDRGDEKLFFGSGTQLSVL.

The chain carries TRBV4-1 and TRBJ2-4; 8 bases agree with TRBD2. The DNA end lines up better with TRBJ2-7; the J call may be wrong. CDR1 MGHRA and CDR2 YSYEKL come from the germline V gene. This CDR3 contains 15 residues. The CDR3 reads CASSQDSLAGYEQYF. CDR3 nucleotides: TGCGCCAGCAGCCAAGATTCGCTAGCGGGCTACGAGCAGTACTTC.

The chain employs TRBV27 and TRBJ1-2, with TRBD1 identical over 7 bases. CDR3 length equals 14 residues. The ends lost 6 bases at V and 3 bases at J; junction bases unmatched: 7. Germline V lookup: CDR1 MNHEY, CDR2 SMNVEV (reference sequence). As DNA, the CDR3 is TGTGCCAGCAGACCCTACAGGGGACACTATGGCTACACCTTC. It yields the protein CASRPYRGHYGYTF.

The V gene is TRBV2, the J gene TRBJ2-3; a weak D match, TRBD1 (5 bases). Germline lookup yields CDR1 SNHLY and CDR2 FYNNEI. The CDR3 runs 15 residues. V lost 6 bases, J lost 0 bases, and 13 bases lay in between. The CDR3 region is CASSRQYPSTDTQYF. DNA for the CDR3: TGTGCCAGCAGCCGACAGTACCCTAGCACAGATACGCAGTATTTT.

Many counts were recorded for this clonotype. The CDR3 DNA reads TGTGCCAGCAGCCAAGAGGGTTCCTATAATTCACCCCTCCACTTT. It codes for CASSQEGSYNSPLHF. The chain combines TRBV4-2 with TRBJ1-6; D gene ambiguous. Germline lookup yields CDR1 LGHNA and CDR2 YNFKEQ. V was shortened by 0 bases and J by 1 base, with 4 bases between the two germline ends. The CDR3 has 15 amino acids.